This TCR beta chain is drawn from a study of shared clonotypes between healthy human individuals. General study findings and limits: Sampling covered nothing but blood. Tissue TCR repertoires likely differ from those found in blood.

Between the trimmed V and J ends, which lost 5 bases and 7 bases, there was a span of 12 bases. The germline gives CDR1 LNHNV, CDR2 YYDKDF (reference sequence). The CDR3 is made up of 14 amino acids. The repertoire was sequenced with immunoSEQ multiplex PCR; TCRdb's copy has only in-frame clones and lacks some. Of under 2,500,000 clones in the sample, approximately 94% were seen once. Points on this clone: Its antigen is currently unknown.

The sample was naive CD4+ T cells sorted from blood. Subset here: CD45RA+ positively selected. V gene TRBV15 combines with J gene TRBJ1-6; no definite D call. This receptor was identified in a man younger than 35 in good health. The CDR3 nucleotides read TGTGCCACCAGCGGTCAGGAATTCAATTCACCCCTCCACTTT. As protein: CATSGQEFNSPLHF.